These 13 T cell receptor beta chains came from one sample sequenced in a study of T-cell memory formation after mild COVID-19. TCRdb ran MiXCR on the 5' RACE reads and lists one entry per CDR3 protein. Of roughly 100,000 distinct CDR3 sequences detected, about 18% appear once; the ten largest clones hold 28%. Sequenced input: PBMCs or a T cell subset sorted from them (not recorded which). The source is an adult woman who had mild COVID-19 (a few samples of this study predate the infection). Cell type and time point are not known.

This rearrangement joins TRBV7-9 to TRBJ1-3; 9 bases are a match to TRBD1. V lost 5 bases and J lost 10; bases outside the gene matches: 6. In germline, CDR1 is SEHNR, CDR2 FQNEAQ (reference sequence). The CDR3 length is 13 residues. CDR3 bases: TGTGCCAGCAGCCCTCCGGGACAGGGAACCATATATTTT. This codes for CASSPPGQGTIYF.

This clonotype was observed at least ten times. The chain recombines TRBV12-3 or TRBV12-4 with TRBJ2-3, with D perhaps being TRBD1 or TRBD2 (5 bases each). The V gene lost 5 bases and the J gene lost 0 bases, with 18 bases spanning the gap. CDR3 length: 17 amino acids. CDR3 nucleotide sequence: TGTGCCAGCAGTATAAATCCGGGACGGCGGAGCACAGATACGCAGTATTTT. Protein product: CASSINPGRRSTDTQYF.

This clonotype has only a few counts. The chain uses TRBV29-1 and TRBJ2-4; the D is unclear. Per the germline V gene, CDR1 is SQVTM and CDR2 is ANQGSEA. V was cut by 7 bases and J by 2 bases, with 12 bases left in between. This CDR3 region has 13 residues. CDR3: CSALGLSKNIQYF. The CDR3 DNA sequence: TGCAGCGCCCTAGGGCTATCCAAAAACATTCAGTACTTC.

This clonotype was observed a few times. The V gene is TRBV7-9, the J gene TRBJ2-1; TRBD1 aligns across 9 bases. This CDR3 is built from 15 residues. Germline CDR1 and CDR2: SEHNR and FQNEAQ (reference sequence). The trim removed 5 bases at V and 0 bases at J, leaving 2 bases unmatched. The CDR3 loop is CASSRDRDSYNEQFF. CDR3 sequence (DNA): TGTGCCAGCAGCCGGGACAGGGACTCCTACAATGAGCAGTTCTTC.

The chain uses TRBV6-1 and TRBJ2-6; 10 bases fit TRBD1. V gave up 6 bases and J gave up 0 bases; unmatched junction bases: 5. Germline V lookup: CDR1 MNHNS, CDR2 SASEGT. This CDR3 is built from 17 residues. The CDR3 nucleotides read TGTGCCAGCAGCCGGGACAGGGGACTCTCTGGGGCCAACGTCCTGACTTTC. This sequence encodes CASSRDRGLSGANVLTF.

The rearrangement uses TRBV20-1 and TRBJ2-7; 9 bases are a match to TRBD1. V dropped 5 bases and J dropped 0; count of bases not matched to a gene: 5. CDR3 size: 14 residues. CDR1 and CDR2 from the germline V gene are DFQATT and SNEGSKA (reference sequence). The CDR3 bases are TGCAGTGCTTTCGGGACAGGGTTCTCCTACGAGCAGTACTTC. Translation gives CSAFGTGFSYEQYF.

The chain is built from TRBV14 and TRBJ2-7; D call uncertain. Trimming left V 1 base short and J 4 bases short, with 5 bases between. The CDR3 spans 12 residues. Germline V gene sequence: CDR1 SGHDN, CDR2 FVKESK. In DNA form, the CDR3 reads TGTGCCAGCAGCCAAGTGCAGTACGAGCAGTACTTC. This translates into CASSQVQYEQYF.

The chain has TRBV9 and TRBJ2-3; D perhaps matches TRBD1 (6 bases). CDR1 is SGDLS, CDR2 YYNGEE, per germline. CDR3 size: 13 residues. Trimming pared 6 bases from V and 2 bases from J, leaving 10 bases between. DNA of the CDR3: TGTGCCAGCAAGGACAGCTTCACAGATACGCAGTATTTT. It encodes CASKDSFTDTQYF.

This clonotype was counted many times. This chain links TRBV6-5 with TRBJ1-1, with 9 positions matching TRBD1. The V gene's germline CDR1 is MNHEY and CDR2 SVGAGI. The CDR3 sequence is 16 residues long. V lost 4 bases, J lost 7 bases, and 13 bases stayed unmatched. The CDR3 coding sequence is TGTGCCAGCAGTTCTCCTATTCTTACAGGGGGCGTTGAAGCTTTCTTT. Translation gives CASSSPILTGGVEAFF.

This clonotype was observed a few times. V and J are TRBV7-8 and TRBJ1-5; 9 nucleotides align to TRBD1. J was trimmed by 2 bases and V by 5 bases; bases with no gene match: 4. Germline assignment: CDR1 SGHVS and CDR2 FQNEAQ. The CDR3 totals 15 residues. In nucleotides, the CDR3 is TGTGCCAGCAGCCAAAGGACAGGGGGCAATCAGCCCCAGCATTTT. Its translation: CASSQRTGGNQPQHF.

This clonotype is deemed medium-sized. The DNA for the CDR3 is TGTGCCAGCAGCCCTCGGACTAGCGGGAATGAGCAGTTCTTC. Protein: CASSPRTSGNEQFF. J is TRBJ2-1 and V is TRBV13, with 11 bases aligning to TRBD2. Losses at the gene ends were 5 bases for V and 7 bases for J; bases not matched to a gene: 4. The CDR3 contains 14 residues. CDR1 and CDR2 (germline): PRHDT, FYEKMQ (reference sequence).

This chain links TRBV7-8 with TRBJ2-3; D gene uncertain. V lost 0 bases, J lost 5 bases, and 18 bases lay in between. The CDR3 extends over 17 amino acids. Germline V lookup: CDR1 SGHVS, CDR2 FQNEAQ. The CDR3 region has the DNA TGTGCCAGCAGCTTAGCGATTTACGGACCCCGCGGAGATACGCAGTATTTT. Translation: CASSLAIYGPRGDTQYF.

V usage is TRBV13 and J usage is TRBJ2-2; D not resolved. V was clipped by 6 bases and J by 1 base, with 6 bases between them. This CDR3 is built from 13 residues. Per the germline V gene, CDR1 is PRHDT and CDR2 is FYEKMQ (reference sequence). CDR3 sequence reads: CASRTGNTGELFF. In DNA form, the CDR3 reads TGTGCCAGCAGGACGGGGAACACCGGGGAGCTGTTTTTT.